The entry below describes one T cell receptor (beta chain). Its antigen is not identified. This sample is part of a study of cytomegalovirus exposure and HLA in healthy donors. Repertoires were generated with immunoSEQ multiplex PCR, while TCRdb's copy carries only in-frame clones and drops some. The repertoire consists of 130,000 or so clones, with more than 75% occurring once and the leading ten covering under 2.5%. Study outcomes and limitations: Reports described diagnosis of cytomegalovirus status by the classifier as highly specific and sensitive. Most sequenced TCRs were rare (though some public TCRs occurred in many donors).

The receptor's source is a woman in her twenties or thirties in good health and CMV-seronegative. The sample was PBMCs.

The CDR3 DNA reads as TGCGCCAGCAGGACAGGGGGCGAATCTGGAAACACCATATATTTT. Translation gives CASRTGGESGNTIYF. V is TRBV5-1 and J is TRBJ1-3, with TRBD1 matching 10 bases. The germline V gene has CDR1 SGHRS and CDR2 YFSETQ. This CDR3 has 15 residues. Trimming took 5 bases from V and 1 from J; bases not matched to a gene: 3.